The sequence of this TCR beta chain was determined in a study of cytomegalovirus exposure and HLA in healthy donors. Whole-study context: In an earlier analysis, 90 million to 130 million unique TCR beta sequences were found from some 170 million T cells. Overall study findings and caveats: Solely CMV serostatus was available to characterize immune exposure.

J lost 5 bases, V lost 5 bases, and 15 bases had no gene match. CDR1 is SNHLY, CDR2 FYNNEI, per germline. This CDR3 comprises 18 residues. A word on this clone: Its target is not known.

Primers included in the PCR were 60 Vbeta and 13 Jbeta primers. Sequencing used immunoSEQ multiplex PCR; TCRdb keeps in-frame clones, though not all of them. Of over 150,000 clones listed, around 75% are singletons. The gene calls are TRBV2 and TRBJ2-3; TRBD2 matches 11 bases. The clonotype originates from a human donor in good health. Sequencing was performed on PBMCs. CDR3 bases: TGTGCCAGCAGTCGAGGGGAACTAGCGGGGGCCGGTATAGATACGCAGTATTTT. Residues: CASSRGELAGAGIDTQYF.